This T cell receptor (beta chain) was captured in a study of blood T cells in healthy people across ages. For the second PCR, which ran for roughly 6 to 12 cycles, a sample-barcoded 5' primer and a J-beta primer mix were used. MiXCR, applied by TCRdb to the 5' RACE reads, yields one record per CDR3 protein. The data show 800,000 to 950,000 distinct CDR3 sequences, with 25% to 30% seen just once and roughly 10% held by the top ten. This clonotype occurred a few times. Donors gave 8 to 10 milliliters of peripheral blood apiece. Germline assignment: CDR1 ENHRY and CDR2 SYGVKD. Trimming at V came to 2 bases and at J to 6 bases, leaving 6 bases not matched to a gene. CDR3 size: 16 residues. The sample was also linked to a second study, of T cells of mothers and their children. Per that paper: The sample comes from several healthy Caucasian donors: mothers and children.

The clonotype was recovered from a woman aged 40 to 55 in good health. Sample: blood. V and J are TRBV10-3 and TRBJ2-1, with 11 bases identical to TRBD2. The chain's CDR3 is CAISEPGLADANEQFF. The DNA for the CDR3 is TGTGCCATCAGTGAGCCGGGACTAGCGGATGCCAATGAGCAGTTCTTC.